Below, 19 T cell receptor beta chains from the same sample are listed, as sequenced in a study of OX40 agonist ivuxolimab in advanced cancers. TCRdb's copy holds only in-frame clones and misses some; the assay was immunoSEQ multiplex PCR. The table includes tens of thousands of clones, about 85% detected once. Here the sequenced sample was CD4+ or CD8+ T cells sorted from blood, taken in a trial of the OX40 agonist ivuxolimab. The receptors derive from an adult with an advanced solid tumor such as melanoma, head and neck, liver or kidney cancer.

V gene TRBV2 combines with J gene TRBJ2-5; D call uncertain. Trimming left V 6 bases short and J 2 bases short, with 4 bases between. From germline, CDR1 is SNHLY and CDR2 FYNNEI. The CDR3 runs to 11 residues. The CDR3 DNA is TGTGCCAGCAGCCTACAAGAGACCCAGTACTTC. Residues: CASSLQETQYF. The full variable domain, with the rest looked up from reference TRBV2 and TRBJ2-5, is EPEVTQTPSHQVTQMGQEVILRCVPISNHLYFYWYRQILGQKVEFLVSFYNNEISEKSEIFDDQFSVERPDGSNFTLKIRSTKLEDSAMYFCASSLQETQYFGPGTRLLVL.

CDR3 loop: CASSPERSIQETQYF. CDR3 nucleotide sequence: TGTGCCAGCTCACCTGAGAGGAGTATCCAAGAGACCCAGTACTTC. The chain recombines TRBV18 with TRBJ2-5, with no clear D. V lost 3 bases, J lost 1 base, and 12 bases lay in between. CDR1 KGHSH and CDR2 LQKENI come from the germline V gene. CDR3 length equals 15 residues.

This rearrangement joins TRBV7-9 to TRBJ2-1; D remains unclear. V was trimmed by 4 bases and J by 10 bases, leaving 11 bases between them. The CDR3 has 12 residues. CDR1 SEHNR and CDR2 FQNEAQ come from the germline V gene (reference sequence). CDR3 amino acids: CASSSVVDEQFF. For the CDR3, the DNA is TGTGCCAGCAGCTCCGTGGTTGACGAGCAGTTCTTC.

V usage is TRBV7-2 and J usage is TRBJ2-1; D perhaps matches TRBD2 (5 bases). This CDR3 is 14 amino acids long. Trimming shortened V by 1 base and J by 6 bases, and 10 bases separated the two germline ends. CDR1 and CDR2 from the germline V gene are SGHTA and FQGNSA. CDR3: CASSLGTATNEQFF. CDR3 DNA: TGTGCCAGCAGCTTAGGGACTGCGACCAATGAGCAGTTCTTC.

The gene calls are TRBV7-3 and TRBJ2-7, with D possibly called TRBD1 or TRBD2 (5 bases each). Germline values: CDR1 SGHTA, CDR2 FQGTGA. This CDR3 has 15 residues. Trimming took off 4 bases at V and 4 bases at J, with 17 bases between the two ends. CDR3 sequence: CASSSGTSLYYEQYF. CDR3 bases: TGTGCCAGCAGCTCGGGGACCTCCCTGTATTACGAGCAGTACTTC.

This clone was seen a single time. This chain's CDR3 is CASSPPNGDMGSDTQYF. The CDR3 DNA follows: TGTGCCAGCTCACCACCGAATGGAGATATGGGATCAGATACGCAGTATTTT. The chain has TRBV18 and TRBJ2-3; unclear D gene. Looked up from germline, CDR1 is KGHSH and CDR2 is LQKENI. Trimming shortened V by 0 bases and J by 4 bases, and 17 bases separated the two germline ends. This CDR3 is 17 amino acids long.

This clone has a single count. V gene TRBV10-3 combines with J gene TRBJ2-3; the D gene is possibly TRBD1 (5 bases). Germline loops: CDR1 ENHRY, CDR2 SYGVKD. V lost 3 bases, J lost 6 bases, and 13 bases lay in between. This CDR3 comprises 14 residues. The CDR3 is CAISEWGRWDTQYF. The CDR3 DNA sequence: TGTGCCATCAGTGAATGGGGCCGCTGGGATACGCAGTATTTT.

The rearrangement links TRBV28 to TRBJ2-7; 10 positions match TRBD2. The junction had 10 bases not matched to a gene; V was cut back by 6 bases and J by 2 bases. This CDR3 is 16 amino acids long. From germline, CDR1 is MDHEN and CDR2 SYDVKM. The CDR3 nucleotides read TGTGCCAGCAGGGGGGCTAGCGGGAGTGGTACCTACGAGCAGTACTTC. Translating gives CASRGASGSGTYEQYF.

This chain links TRBV4-1 with TRBJ1-5, with D uncertain. The V end was cut by 2 bases, the J end by 2 bases, with 7 bases between. Germline loops: CDR1 MGHRA, CDR2 YSYEKL. The CDR3 has 14 amino acids. CDR3 amino acids: CASSQLGRNQPQHF. In DNA form, the CDR3 reads TGCGCCAGCAGCCAATTAGGCCGCAATCAGCCCCAGCATTTT.

About this clone: One end of the junction varies from germline; a read error may be responsible. This chain connects TRBV28 to TRBJ2-6, with 10 nucleotides matching TRBD1. Germline V gene data show CDR1 as MDHEN and CDR2 as SYDVKM. The CDR3 sequence is 17 residues long. In DNA, the CDR3 is TGTGCCAGCGGACCGGGACAGGGGAGGCCTGGGGCCAACGTCCCGACTTTC. Translating gives CASGPGQGRPGANVPTF.

The V call is TRBV6-6, the J call TRBJ1-1, with a possible D match to TRBD1 (5 bases). V was shortened by 2 bases and J by 7 bases, with 11 bases between the two germline ends. This CDR3 spans 13 amino acids. CDR1 is MNHNY and CDR2 is SVGAGI in the germline V gene (reference sequence). The CDR3 bases are TGTGCCAGCAGTTACGATCCAGGGTTTGAAGCTTTCTTT. Amino acid sequence: CASSYDPGFEAFF.

This sequence joins TRBV4-1 and TRBJ2-2, with TRBD2 as a possible D gene (6 bases). Germline CDR1 reads MGHRA; CDR2 reads YSYEKL. This CDR3 comprises 17 residues. Trimming left V 3 bases short and J 2 bases short, with 16 bases between. The CDR3 DNA reads TGCGCCAGCAGCCAGGGGGGAGGCGGGGCTAACACCGGGGAGCTGTTTTTT. Encoded protein: CASSQGGGGANTGELFF.

As regards this clone: Sequence at one end of the junction differs from germline and may be a read error. The chain is built from TRBV4-1 and TRBJ2-1, with 14 bases aligning to TRBD2. Germline-derived CDR1 and CDR2 are MGHRA and YSYEKL. The CDR3 sequence is 19 residues long. CDR3 sequence: CASSQGPRGTSGSRGASIF. Written as DNA, the CDR3 is TGCGCCAGCAGCCAAGGTCCCCGGGGGACTAGCGGGAGTCGCGGAGCGTCCATCTTC.

The chain uses TRBV5-6 and TRBJ2-5; D unresolved. Germline loops: CDR1 SGHDT, CDR2 YYEEEE. Trimming took off 2 bases at V and 3 bases at J, with 8 bases between the two ends. This CDR3 has 13 amino acids. In DNA form, the CDR3 reads TGTGCCAGCAGCTTTGTTTGGAAAGAGACCCAGTACTTC. This encodes CASSFVWKETQYF.

This clone was counted a single time. CDR3 nucleotide sequence: TGTGCCAGCAGCTTAGTTATGGCAGCCGGGGAGCTGTTTTTT. Translating it yields CASSLVMAAGELFF. The chain links TRBV7-2 to TRBJ2-2; no definite D call. Trimming shortened V by 1 base and J by 6 bases, and 9 bases separated the two germline ends. The CDR3 sequence is 14 residues long. Germline CDR1 is SGHTA and CDR2 is FQGNSA.

By proportion, this clone is medium-sized. The rearrangement uses TRBV10-3 and TRBJ1-3, with 8 bases lining up with TRBD1. The CDR3 spans 14 residues. Germline V gene sequence: CDR1 ENHRY, CDR2 SYGVKD. V trimming: 6 bases; J trimming: 4 bases; junction bases outside the gene matches: 5. The CDR3 reads CAIRTGDEGNTIYF. CDR3 sequence (DNA): TGTGCCATCAGGACAGGGGACGAAGGAAACACCATATATTTT.

This chain links TRBV13 with TRBJ1-1, with D possibly TRBD1 on 5 matching bases. The CDR3 has 16 residues. Germline V gene data show CDR1 as PRHDT and CDR2 as FYEKMQ (reference sequence). Deletions cut 5 bases from V and 0 bases from J, with 16 bases between. CDR3 sequence (DNA): TGTGCCAGCAGCCACCGGACTCGCAGGGTGAACACTGAAGCTTTCTTT. The encoded protein is CASSHRTRRVNTEAFF.

The chain uses TRBV11-3 and TRBJ2-5; the match to TRBD1 covers 8 bases. Germline V gene sequence: CDR1 SGHNT, CDR2 YENEEA. With 1 base clipped from V and 5 bases from J, the junction kept 9 bases outside the gene matches. The CDR3 totals 16 residues. The CDR3 sequence is CASSLVGQGVGETQYF. The CDR3 DNA is TGTGCCAGCAGCTTAGTAGGACAGGGTGTGGGGGAGACCCAGTACTTC. The full variable domain, with the rest looked up from reference TRBV11-3 and TRBJ2-5, is EAGVVQSPRYKIIEKKQPVAFWCNPISGHNTLYWYLQNLGQGPELLIRYENEEAVDDSQLPKDRFSAERLKGVDSTLKIQPAELGDSAVYLCASSLVGQGVGETQYFGPGTRLLVL.

The chain recombines TRBV28 with TRBJ1-2; D remains ambiguous. CDR1 and CDR2 from the germline V gene are MDHEN and SYDVKM. The CDR3 spans 12 residues. Trimming removed 5 bases at V and 6 bases at J, with 10 bases between. CDR3 region: CASSPLMNGYTF. DNA for the CDR3: TGTGCCAGCAGTCCTCTTATGAATGGCTACACCTTC.